This TCR beta chain was captured in a study of blood T cell repertoires in COVID-19. Study in general: The analysed material was cDNA or gDNA that came from T cells, B-cell-depleted T cells, or PBMCs.

Assay used: immunoSEQ multiplex PCR; TCRdb lists only in-frame clones, some missing. Counted here are 150,000 to 200,000 clones, about nine tenths occurring once; the ten biggest clones make up 1.5% to 2%. Trimming pared 2 bases from V and 0 bases from J, leaving 6 bases between. Germline CDR1 WNHNN, CDR2 SYGVQD (reference sequence). There are 14 residues in the CDR3. The sequencing sample was made of peripheral blood. The genes are TRBV10-1 and TRBJ2-3, with D possibly matching TRBD2 (6 bases). The receptor comes from a man aged 18-30 years who had recovered from COVID-19. In DNA form, the CDR3 reads TGCGCCAGCAGTGAGGGGGGGAGCACAGATACGCAGTATTTT. As protein: CASSEGGSTDTQYF.